The rows below give T cell receptor beta chains drawn from one sample of a study of blood T cells in healthy people across ages. MiXCR was run by TCRdb on the 5' RACE reads, yielding one entry per CDR3 protein. The sample lists under 1,000,000 distinct CDR3 sequences, about half occurring once. What was sequenced was blood. The receptors derive from a man older than 75 in good health. The conserved cysteine and the conserved F or W are not part of the CDR3 here. A D gene is named only where the DNA matches it firmly. The listing skips clone size in some rows; elsewhere it reads once, few, many or a size class.

NA TRBV6-1 13 TRBD2 ASSEGTSISYEQY
many TRBV7-9 12 NA ASSPPGSAYEQY
few TRBV6-2/TRBV6-3 12 NA ASSYNGNTDTQY
NA TRBV5-1 12 TRBD1 ASSPGTEGYGYT
NA TRBV4-2 14 TRBD1 ASSQLGTGVGETQY
NA TRBV20-1 9 NA SVWRGGTQY
few TRBV3-1 14 NA ASSQGSRSGANVLT
few TRBV20-1 13 NA SATGGQVLQETQY
few TRBV18 13 NA ASSPWRDYQETQY
few TRBV9 12 TRBD2 ASSAAGGPYEQY
many TRBV20-1 13 TRBD2 SATRTSGLTDTQY
few TRBV20-1 12 NA SARVPSGGDTQY
NA TRBV7-2 13 TRBD2 ASRQGLAPTDTQY
NA TRBV3-1 12 TRBD2 ASSHGGRDDTQY
few TRBV15 14 NA ATSTTIGGPENEQF
NA TRBV28 13 NA ASRPMGLNTGELF
few TRBV9 13 NA ASPRRDTGANVLT
few TRBV10-3 14 NA AISQRTNPGTDTQY
NA TRBV11-1 13 TRBD2 ASSLGPLATYEQY
few TRBV7-2 12 TRBD1 ASSADRARDEQY
NA TRBV12-3/TRBV12-4 14 TRBD2 ASSRSGSGSLDEQY
few TRBV6-2/TRBV6-3 14 TRBD1 ASSLQGRVPSYGYT
NA TRBV20-1 13 NA SARERGSGYNEQF
NA TRBV28 14 TRBD1 ASRTRRQGGNQPQH
NA TRBV12-3/TRBV12-4 15 TRBD2 ASSHQLAGGLQETQY
NA TRBV30 13 NA AWSGVGKSSYEQY
once TRBV20-1 14 NA SARARAESSYDEQY
few TRBV5-8 16 TRBD2 ASSSGLAGGGGASEQF
NA TRBV28 12 NA ASSGVAVNSPLH
NA TRBV4-1 12 NA ASSQDKGPETQY
NA TRBV4-2 13 NA AGSPGLRGTDTQY
NA TRBV20-1 11 NA SASIRVLNEQF
many TRBV11-3 15 TRBD2 ASSFGLAGTNTDTQY
NA TRBV6-2/TRBV6-3 12 NA ASSYKGYPYEQY
once TRBV30 10 NA AWGRDNNEQF
few TRBV20-1 14 NA SARVRAEATYNEQF
few TRBV12-3/TRBV12-4 12 NA ASSREGGVRPQH